This TCR beta chain comes out of a study of T cell clonality in common variable immunodeficiency. General study points: CVID subjects shared fewer TCRbeta clones than healthy controls did.

Control and CVID samples contributed equal amounts of genomic DNA. TCRdb's table, derived via immunoSEQ multiplex PCR, lists solely in-frame clones and lacks some. The sample includes under 35,000 clones, none of them occurring once. This clone was counted ten times or more. The antigen is not known. Coverage ceases 3 residues before the CDR3 finishes, and the germline J gene fills in the end. This CDR3 contains 14 residues. CDR1 and CDR2 (germline): MGHRA, YSYEKL. V was pared by 3 bases and J by 4 bases, with 12 bases between. Patients and controls were mostly of Caucasian heritage. This chain links TRBV4-1 with TRBJ2-5, with a tentative D call TRBD2 (7 bases). Sequencing input: peripheral blood mononuclear cells. This sequence was found in a person between 18 and 75 years old in good health. The CDR3 protein is CASSHGGGPETQYF. CDR3 bases read: TGCGCCAGCAGCCACGGCGGGGGCCCAGAGACC.